Listed below are T cell receptor beta chains from one sample, sequenced in a study of CD8+ T cells in alopecia areata. Some clones are missing from TCRdb's copy, which holds only in-frame ones; the method was immunoSEQ multiplex PCR. The sample records 200,000 or so clones, just over 55% being singletons. The specimen was CD8+ T cells sorted from blood. Receptors originate from a human donor in good health. The CDR3 runs from the conserved cysteine through the conserved F or W. D genes are given only for firm matches. Not all rows give a size; the values are once, few, many and, for expanded clones, a class.

abundance: NA; j_gene: TRBJ2-3; len: 14; d_gene: NA; v_gene: TRBV2; CDR3aa: CASSGIESTDTQYF; CDR3nt: TGTGCCAGCAGTGGGATAGAAAGCACAGATACGCAGTATTTT
abundance: NA; j_gene: TRBJ2-3; len: 15; d_gene: NA; v_gene: TRBV27; CDR3aa: CASSLAPIFTDTQYF; CDR3nt: TGTGCCAGCAGTTTGGCTCCTATTTTCACAGATACGCAGTATTTT
abundance: few; j_gene: TRBJ1-5; len: 14; d_gene: TRBD1; v_gene: TRBV27; CDR3aa: CASSPRTGNQPQHF; CDR3nt: TGTGCCAGCAGTCCGCGGACAGGGAATCAGCCCCAGCATTTT
abundance: NA; j_gene: TRBJ2-1; len: 12; d_gene: NA; v_gene: TRBV11-2; CDR3aa: CASTLPAVEQFF; CDR3nt: TGTGCCAGCACCCTCCCTGCTGTTGAGCAGTTCTTC
abundance: few; j_gene: TRBJ1-1; len: 12; d_gene: NA; v_gene: TRBV15; CDR3aa: CATRGANTEAFF; CDR3nt: TGTGCCACCCGGGGGGCGAACACTGAAGCTTTCTTT
abundance: once; j_gene: TRBJ2-6; len: 14; d_gene: NA; v_gene: TRBV6-5; CDR3aa: CASSYGEPANVLTF; CDR3nt: TGTGCCAGCAGTTACGGGGAACCGGCCAACGTCCTGACTTTC
abundance: NA; j_gene: TRBJ2-7; len: 11; d_gene: NA; v_gene: TRBV30; CDR3aa: CAWIGVYEQYF; CDR3nt: TGTGCCTGGATAGGGGTGTACGAGCAGTACTTC
abundance: NA; j_gene: TRBJ1-6; len: 12; d_gene: NA; v_gene: TRBV11-2; CDR3aa: CASSLARSPLHF; CDR3nt: TGTGCCAGCAGCTTAGCCCGTTCACCCCTCCACTTT
abundance: few; j_gene: TRBJ2-1; len: 13; d_gene: TRBD2; v_gene: TRBV29-1; CDR3aa: CSVWGGRYNEQFF; CDR3nt: TGCAGCGTTTGGGGGGGTCGCTACAATGAGCAGTTCTTC
abundance: once; j_gene: TRBJ2-1; len: 16; d_gene: NA; v_gene: TRBV4-1; CDR3aa: CASSQTQEEVYNEQFF; CDR3nt: TGCGCCAGCAGCCAAACACAGGAGGAGGTGTACAATGAGCAGTTCTTC
abundance: few; j_gene: TRBJ1-2; len: 15; d_gene: TRBD1; v_gene: TRBV23-1; CDR3aa: CASSQGQGGLYGYTF; CDR3nt: TGCGCCAGCAGTCAAGGCCAGGGGGGGCTCTATGGCTACACCTTC
abundance: few; j_gene: TRBJ1-1; len: 12; d_gene: NA; v_gene: TRBV29-1; CDR3aa: CSGRQGRAEAFF; CDR3nt: TGCAGCGGTCGTCAGGGGAGGGCTGAAGCTTTCTTT
abundance: NA; j_gene: TRBJ1-2; len: 14; d_gene: TRBD1; v_gene: TRBV2; CDR3aa: CASSEPGQGKGYTF; CDR3nt: TGTGCCAGCAGCGAACCGGGACAGGGGAAGGGCTACACCTTC
abundance: NA; j_gene: TRBJ1-2; len: 14; d_gene: NA; v_gene: TRBV6-5; CDR3aa: CASSYSSGNYGYTF; CDR3nt: TGTGCCAGCAGTTACTCGTCGGGTAACTATGGCTACACCTTC
abundance: NA; j_gene: TRBJ1-1; len: 13; d_gene: NA; v_gene: TRBV5-4; CDR3aa: CASSFALNTEAFF; CDR3nt: TGTGCCAGCAGCTTCGCCCTGAACACTGAAGCTTTCTTT